This T cell receptor (beta chain) was recorded in a study of T cells in Graves' hyperthyroidism and ophthalmopathy. RNA transcripts gave rise to amplified TCR beta CDR3 regions. RT-PCR in the first round (using the HTBI primer set) targeted the TCR CDR3. TCRdb independently ran MiXCR on the multiplex PCR reads; one entry per CDR3 protein. The table lists 450,000 to 650,000 distinct CDR3 sequences, about 20% of them singletons, with 26% in the top ten. On the basis of clinical symptoms, serum thyroxine and TRAb, thyroid ultrasound and orbital computed tomography, diagnoses were made. This CDR3 comprises 16 residues. Germline trimming cut 0 bases from V and 0 bases from J; bases unmatched to any gene: 6. Germline-derived CDR1 and CDR2 are DFQATT and SNEGSKA (reference sequence). Ten or more counts support this clonotype.

This chain uses TRBV20-1 with TRBJ2-7; 9 positions agree with TRBD2. Sequenced input: blood. This TCR derives from a young man with Graves' hyperthyroidism. CDR3 in amino acids: CSARDPGTSPSYEQYF. The DNA for the CDR3 is TGCAGTGCTAGAGATCCCGGGACTAGCCCCTCCTACGAGCAGTACTTC.